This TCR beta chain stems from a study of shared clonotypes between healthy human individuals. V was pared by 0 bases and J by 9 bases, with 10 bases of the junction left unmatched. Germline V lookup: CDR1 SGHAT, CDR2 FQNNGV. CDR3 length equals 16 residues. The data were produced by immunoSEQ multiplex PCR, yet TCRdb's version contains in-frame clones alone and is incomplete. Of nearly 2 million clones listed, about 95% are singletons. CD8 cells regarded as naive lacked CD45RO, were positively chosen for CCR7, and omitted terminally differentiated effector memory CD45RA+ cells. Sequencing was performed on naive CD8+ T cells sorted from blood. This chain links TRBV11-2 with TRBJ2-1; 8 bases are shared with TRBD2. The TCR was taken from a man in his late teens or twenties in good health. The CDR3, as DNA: TGTGCCAGCAGCTTAGATTGGAGCGGGGGTGGAGTTGAGCAGTTCTTC. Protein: CASSLDWSGGGVEQFF. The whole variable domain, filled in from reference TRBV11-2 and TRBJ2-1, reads EAGVAQSPRYKIIEKRQSVAFWCNPISGHATLYWYQQILGQGPKLLIQFQNNGVVDDSQLPKDRFSAERLKGVDSTLKIQPAKLEDSAVYLCASSLDWSGGGVEQFFGPGTRLTVL.